This TCR beta chain was captured in a study of blood T cell repertoires in COVID-19. As originally analysed: Estimates of nucleated cell counts were drawn from the amplification of reference gene primers. Using immunoSEQ multiplex PCR, the repertoire was profiled, and TCRdb retains in-frame clones only, with some absent. From that table come the V and J calls and clone size; the DNA was used to work out D and trimming. The data contain 200,000 to 250,000 clones, 82% of them seen just once; the ten biggest clones take up 3% to 3.5%. Recovery meant two consecutive negative NP/OP PCR tests, professional clearance, or resolved symptoms. Germline V gene data show CDR1 as LNHDA and CDR2 as SQIVND (reference sequence). The V segment lost 4 bases and the J segment 5 bases; nucleotides outside the gene matches: 9. The length of the CDR3 is 17 residues.

This clonotype was obtained from a woman aged 55-69 years who had recovered from COVID-19. The chain uses TRBV19 and TRBJ2-2; 11 bases map to TRBD2. Sample: PBMCs or T cells enriched from blood (not recorded which). In DNA, the CDR3 is TGTGCCAGTAGTAACCCTAGCGGGAGGCAAGGGACCGGGGAGCTGTTTTTT. It encodes CASSNPSGRQGTGELFF.